The 23 T cell receptor beta chains below come from one sample, sequenced in a study of identical twins (dated by TCRdb to the mid-2010s). The method was 5' RACE. Sequencing was carried out with an Illumina HiSeq 2000. The raw public reads went through TCRdb reprocessing: fastp at Q25, MiXCR clone calling, in-frame beta chains kept. Entries are consolidated by CDR3 protein sequence, retaining the most common genes and DNA. This sample gives roughly 260,000 distinct CDR3 sequences in total; roughly an eighth of them show up just once. Approximately 8.2% of the sample belongs to the ten largest clones. Sequencing input: memory (CD45RO+) T cells sorted from blood. Taken with the paper, the label for cell subset or site translates to: CD45RO+ enriched T cells. These receptors were obtained from a woman younger than 30 in good health.

This clonotype was seen more than once but under ten times. The chain couples TRBV5-1 to TRBJ2-1; TRBD2 is a possible D gene (6 bases). This CDR3 is 17 amino acids long. Trimming cost V 1 base and J 2 bases, with 16 bases left between them. Germline loops: CDR1 SGHRS, CDR2 YFSETQ. CDR3 sequence: CASSLTPGTSPYNEQFF. CDR3 nucleotide sequence: TGCGCCAGCAGCTTGACGCCCGGGACTTCCCCCTACAATGAGCAGTTCTTC.

A few counts support this clonotype. The chain joins TRBV12-3 or TRBV12-4 to TRBJ2-7; no clear D gene. V lost 5 bases and J 3 bases, leaving 14 bases between the germline ends. The CDR3 sequence is 14 residues long. CDR3 nucleotide sequence: TGTGCCAGCAGTCTCCGACCGAACTTCTACGAGCAGTACTTC. Amino acid sequence: CASSLRPNFYEQYF.

This clonotype was counted many times. In nucleotides, the CDR3 is TGCAGCGTTGAGGCGGCAGGTAGCCACAGTAGTACGCAGTATTTT. The encoded protein is CSVEAAGSHSSTQYF. The rearrangement joins TRBV29-1 to TRBJ2-3; no firm D call. Between the trimmed V and J ends, which lost 3 bases and 8 bases, there was a span of 21 bases. From germline, CDR1 is SQVTM and CDR2 ANQGSEA. The CDR3 length is 15 residues.

This clonotype was found many times. At one of its ends the junction is not consistent with the germline gene, which may arise from a read error. This chain uses TRBV6-4 with TRBJ2-1, with TRBD2 identical over 7 bases. Germline V gene lookup returns CDR1 MRHNA and CDR2 SNTAGT. There are 10 residues in the CDR3. CDR3 DNA: TGTGCCAGCAGTGACCGGGGAGGGGTCTTC. Translated: CASSDRGGVF.

This clonotype was counted ten times or more. The rearrangement joins TRBV5-1 to TRBJ1-1; 8 nucleotides line up with TRBD1. Trimming took 2 bases from V and 4 from J; bases not matched to a gene: 10. CDR1 and CDR2 (germline): SGHRS, YFSETQ. This CDR3 has 16 amino acids. CDR3 in DNA: TGCGCCAGCAGCTTAGAACCAGGGGGCTTAGGCACTGAAGCTTTCTTT. This encodes CASSLEPGGLGTEAFF.

This clonotype was found many times. This chain uses TRBV5-1 with TRBJ2-2; 8 bases are shared with TRBD2. V dropped 5 bases and J dropped 2; count of bases not matched to a gene: 8. The CDR3 has 16 residues. Per the germline V gene, CDR1 is SGHRS and CDR2 is YFSETQ. CDR3 sequence (DNA): TGCGCCAGCAGGTGGCTAGCGGGCGTCAACACCGGGGAGCTGTTTTTT. It codes for CASRWLAGVNTGELFF.

V usage is TRBV7-8 and J usage is TRBJ2-7, with D hard to call. V was clipped by 1 base and J by 0 bases, with 13 bases between them. The CDR3 covers 16 residues. Germline V lookup: CDR1 SGHVS, CDR2 FQNEAQ. CDR3 in amino acids: CASSLGSQLSSYEQYF. The CDR3 nucleotides are TGTGCCAGCAGCTTAGGTTCGCAGCTCAGCTCCTACGAGCAGTACTTC.

This clonotype was observed a handful of times. The V gene is TRBV27, the J gene TRBJ2-1; 15 bases line up with TRBD2. The CDR3 consists of 18 residues. Losses at the gene ends were 5 bases for V and 0 bases for J; bases not matched to a gene: 5. The germline CDR1 and CDR2 sequences are MNHEY and SMNVEV (reference sequence). CDR3: CASSPGLAGGSSYNEQFF. Written as DNA, the CDR3 is TGTGCCAGCAGTCCGGGACTAGCGGGGGGAAGCTCCTACAATGAGCAGTTCTTC.

The chain links TRBV5-6 to TRBJ2-7, with TRBD2 matching over 8 bases. CDR3 length: 15 residues. Germline-derived CDR1 and CDR2 are SGHDT and YYEEEE. V dropped 4 bases and J dropped 1; count of bases not matched to a gene: 7. The CDR3 region has the DNA TGTGCCAGCAGCACGGGACTAGTAGGATCCTACGAGCAGTACTTC. The encoded protein is CASSTGLVGSYEQYF.

This clonotype was recorded a few times. The chain carries TRBV18 and TRBJ1-2, with 7 positions matching TRBD1. The CDR3 has 14 residues. The trim removed 2 bases at V and 1 base at J, leaving 1 base unmatched. CDR1 and CDR2 (germline): KGHSH, LQKENI. As DNA, the CDR3 is TGTGCCAGCTCACCAGGGACAGTTAACTATGGCTACACCTTC. It is translated as CASSPGTVNYGYTF. Full variable domain (missing parts from reference TRBV18 and TRBJ1-2): NAGVMQNPRHLVRRRGQEARLRCSPMKGHSHVYWYRQLPEEGLKFMVYLQKENIIDESGMPKERFSAEFPKEGPSILRIQQVVRGDSAAYFCASSPGTVNYGYTFGSGTRLTVV.

This rearrangement joins TRBV7-8 to TRBJ2-1; D remains ambiguous. CDR3 length equals 13 residues. The V and J ends lost 1 base and 8 bases respectively, with 9 bases between them. Germline CDR1 and CDR2: SGHVS and FQNEAQ. CDR3 sequence: CASSLEGEDEQFF. Here the CDR3 DNA reads TGTGCCAGCAGCTTAGAAGGCGAGGATGAGCAGTTCTTC.

The table lists this clonotype with a few counts. This chain links TRBV20-1 with TRBJ2-7, with D possibly being TRBD1 (6 bases). Germline lookup yields CDR1 DFQATT and CDR2 SNEGSKA (reference sequence). Deletions cut 5 bases from V and 3 bases from J, with 14 bases between. The CDR3 extends over 13 amino acids. For the CDR3, the DNA is TGCAGTGCTGGTAGGACAGAAATCTACGAGCAGTACTTC. Its translation: CSAGRTEIYEQYF.

V is TRBV11-3 and J is TRBJ1-1; 9 nucleotides line up with TRBD1. V lost 6 bases and J lost 1; bases outside the gene matches: 6. This CDR3 region has 15 residues. Per the germline V gene, CDR1 is SGHNT and CDR2 is YENEEA. CDR3 loop: CASSRMTGGNTEAFF. The CDR3 bases are TGTGCCAGCAGTCGTATGACAGGGGGGAACACTGAAGCTTTCTTT. Variable domain in full (rest from reference TRBV11-3 and TRBJ1-1): EAGVVQSPRYKIIEKKQPVAFWCNPISGHNTLYWYLQNLGQGPELLIRYENEEAVDDSQLPKDRFSAERLKGVDSTLKIQPAELGDSAVYLCASSRMTGGNTEAFFGQGTRLTVV.

This clonotype appeared a few times. This chain links TRBV24-1 with TRBJ2-3, with 8 bases fitting TRBD1. V was clipped by 4 bases and J by 5 bases; unmatched bases: 7. Germline V CDR1 and CDR2: KGHDR, SFDVKD. The CDR3 extends over 15 amino acids. The CDR3 DNA is TGTGCCACCAGTGAGTCCAGGGGGCGCGTAGATACGCAGTATTTT. This encodes CATSESRGRVDTQYF.

This clonotype was seen more than once but under ten times. The genes are TRBV29-1 and TRBJ1-2; D is possibly TRBD1 (5 bases). Germline loops: CDR1 SQVTM, CDR2 ANQGSEA. The CDR3 loop spans 12 amino acids. The V end lost 6 bases, the J end lost 3 bases, and 11 bases lay between the germline ends. CDR3 sequence (DNA): TGCAGCGTCGGGGCGCCGGACTATGGCTACACCTTC. This sequence encodes CSVGAPDYGYTF.

This clonotype has more than one count but fewer than ten. The chain has TRBV20-1 and TRBJ1-2; no definite D call. Germline CDR1 and CDR2: DFQATT and SNEGSKA (reference sequence). Trimming left V 0 bases short and J 5 bases short, with 7 bases between. This CDR3 spans 12 amino acids. CDR3 nucleotide sequence: TGCAGTGCTAGAGATAATTGGTATGGCTACACCTTC. Translation gives CSARDNWYGYTF.

In its sample, this clonotype was seen many times. The CDR3 spells CASSPGTGGAGMRFF. The CDR3 DNA reads TGCGCCAGCAGCCCCGGGACAGGAGGAGCGGGAATGAGGTTCTTC. V gene TRBV5-1 combines with J gene TRBJ2-1; D is perhaps TRBD1 (8 bases). Germline CDR1 SGHRS, CDR2 YFSETQ. The germline V and J ends were trimmed by 4 bases and 15 bases, with 26 bases remaining between them. This CDR3 has 15 amino acids.

At least ten counts were recorded for this clonotype. The chain employs TRBV6-5 and TRBJ1-2; 9 bases line up with TRBD1. Germline assignment: CDR1 MNHEY and CDR2 SVGAGI. The length of the CDR3 is 14 residues. Trimming at V came to 2 bases and at J to 7 bases, leaving 5 bases not matched to a gene. As DNA, the CDR3 is TGTGCCAGCAGTTACACACAGGGGGCGCGTGGCTACACCTTC. It is translated as CASSYTQGARGYTF.

Ten or more counts support this clonotype. The V call is TRBV12-3 or TRBV12-4, the J call TRBJ2-1, with 7 bases identical to TRBD2. CDR3 length equals 16 residues. V gave up 8 bases and J gave up 1 base; unmatched junction bases: 11. The CDR3 here is CASHRSWGGSYNEQFF. For the CDR3, the DNA is TGTGCCAGCCACAGATCTTGGGGGGGATCCTACAATGAGCAGTTCTTC.

This rearrangement joins TRBV18 to TRBJ1-1; no definite D call. The germline gives CDR1 KGHSH, CDR2 LQKENI. The CDR3 has 12 residues. The V and J ends lost 8 bases and 0 bases respectively, with 7 bases between them. The CDR3 protein is CASMLMNTEAFF. In DNA form, the CDR3 reads TGTGCCAGCATGTTGATGAACACTGAAGCTTTCTTT.

Remarks on this clonotype: A read error may be the cause here, since a much bigger clone is one base away. The chain employs TRBV20-1 and TRBJ2-5; D is perhaps TRBD1 (5 bases). The V and J ends lost 3 bases and 2 bases respectively, with 16 bases between them. CDR3 length equals 15 residues. Germline V gene sequence: CDR1 DFQATT, CDR2 SNEGSKA (reference sequence). The chain's CDR3 is CSASRVARVQETQYF. CDR3 sequence (DNA): TGCAGTGCTAGCAGGGTGGCGAGAGTACAAGAGACCCAGTACTTC.

The CDR3 region is CASSQDRAWQPRTGELFF. The CDR3, as DNA: TGCGCCAGCAGCCAAGATCGGGCGTGGCAGCCTCGCACCGGGGAGCTGTTTTTT. The J gene is TRBJ2-2, the V gene TRBV4-1, with D unclear. This CDR3 contains 18 residues. The V and J ends lost 0 bases and 4 bases respectively, with 18 bases between them. CDR1 is MGHRA, CDR2 YSYEKL, per germline.

The rearrangement uses TRBV7-8 and TRBJ2-7, with 7 nucleotides matching TRBD2. V lost 5 bases to trimming and J lost 4 bases; unmatched junction nucleotides: 11. This CDR3 has 15 amino acids. Germline CDR1 and CDR2: SGHVS and FQNEAQ. CDR3 nucleotide sequence: TGTGCCAGCAGCCCTCTACCGGGACTAAAGTACGAGCAGTACTTC. Its translation is CASSPLPGLKYEQYF.